These T cell receptor beta chains were read from a single sample in a study of T-cell reconstitution after alpha-beta-depleted transplantation in children. TCRdb recomputed calls from the PCR reads with MiXCR, one row per CDR3 protein. In the table there are 350,000 to 500,000 distinct CDR3 sequences, roughly two fifths of which are singletons. Sequenced here: PBMCs, sampled before TCRalphabeta/CD19-depleted stem cell transplant. These TCRs come from a girl aged 2-15 years with aplastic anemia, due to receive a stem cell transplant. The CDR3 runs from the conserved cysteine through the conserved F or W. Each record gives: CDR3 protein, V gene, clone size. Not all rows give a size; the values are once, few, many and, for expanded clones, a class.

CDR3aa: CASRLTGAAGELFF
v_gene: TRBV6-5
abundance: NA

CDR3aa: CASSLDRGLNTEAFF
v_gene: TRBV5-1
abundance: many

CDR3aa: CASSPRDGSGETQYF
v_gene: TRBV18
abundance: NA

CDR3aa: CASSQFDSMNTEAFF
v_gene: TRBV5-1
abundance: NA

CDR3aa: CSVGQPPGYEQYF
v_gene: TRBV29-1
abundance: few

CDR3aa: CASSPRQLYNEQFF
v_gene: TRBV12-3/TRBV12-4
abundance: once

CDR3aa: CASSAFGSEQFF
v_gene: TRBV7-2
abundance: NA

CDR3aa: CASSHRWTGQETQYF
v_gene: TRBV7-2
abundance: many

CDR3aa: CSVRFRDRAQGKNIQYF
v_gene: TRBV29-1
abundance: NA

CDR3aa: CASSGPQGSREQYF
v_gene: TRBV7-8
abundance: NA

CDR3aa: CASSLGGYGGAEAFF
v_gene: TRBV5-4
abundance: NA

CDR3aa: CSAGRSGEDPDTQYF
v_gene: TRBV29-1
abundance: few

CDR3aa: CASSDVTSGHTDTQYF
v_gene: TRBV6-4
abundance: NA

CDR3aa: CASSLTDREHGYTF
v_gene: TRBV5-1
abundance: few

CDR3aa: CASSAQAPDTQYF
v_gene: TRBV2
abundance: many

CDR3aa: CASSEKGRRDYEQYF
v_gene: TRBV25-1
abundance: many

CDR3aa: CSARVLWGKAEAFF
v_gene: TRBV20-1
abundance: NA

CDR3aa: CSAREGVTNQPQHF
v_gene: TRBV20-1
abundance: NA

CDR3aa: CSAREGLAGVWTDTQYF
v_gene: TRBV20-1
abundance: NA

CDR3aa: CASSEPEREIGNEQFF
v_gene: TRBV25-1
abundance: few

CDR3aa: CATSRASGGLTEAFF
v_gene: TRBV15
abundance: NA

CDR3aa: CSAYPPQGVDTQYF
v_gene: TRBV20-1
abundance: many

CDR3aa: CASTRDRGYTDTQYF
v_gene: TRBV6-1
abundance: few

CDR3aa: CASLSTNTGELFF
v_gene: TRBV10-2
abundance: NA

CDR3aa: CSASGFGGPPEATGELFF
v_gene: TRBV20-1
abundance: few

CDR3aa: CASSGGGAGEQFF
v_gene: TRBV7-9
abundance: NA

CDR3aa: CSASENYGYTF
v_gene: TRBV29-1
abundance: NA

CDR3aa: CASSRTLLGQGTGELFF
v_gene: TRBV7-2
abundance: many

CDR3aa: CSARGGKGEWTVYNEQFF
v_gene: TRBV20-1
abundance: NA

CDR3aa: CSARGRGVKVGDTQYF
v_gene: TRBV20-1
abundance: few

CDR3aa: CASSAGGLADTQYF
v_gene: TRBV6-1
abundance: many

CDR3aa: CASSFTDLGTEAFF
v_gene: TRBV12-3/TRBV12-4
abundance: few

CDR3aa: CASRPRPGTANQPQHF
v_gene: TRBV28
abundance: NA

CDR3aa: CASRLGTGINEQYF
v_gene: TRBV12-3/TRBV12-4
abundance: NA

CDR3aa: CSARAGQGYEQYF
v_gene: TRBV20-1
abundance: many

CDR3aa: CSARGQSYGYTF
v_gene: TRBV20-1
abundance: NA

CDR3aa: CASSQVDGANVLTF
v_gene: TRBV4-1
abundance: once

CDR3aa: CASSQTESSYNEQFF
v_gene: TRBV5-1
abundance: NA

CDR3aa: CASTLASASTDTQYF
v_gene: TRBV5-1
abundance: many

CDR3aa: CASSPTDDGDTF
v_gene: TRBV6-5
abundance: NA

CDR3aa: CASKELMNTEAFF
v_gene: TRBV5-1
abundance: once

CDR3aa: CSARDREKLVGEMRETQYF
v_gene: TRBV20-1
abundance: NA

CDR3aa: CASSLNWGEGTGANVLTF
v_gene: TRBV12-3/TRBV12-4
abundance: few

CDR3aa: CSVDRAGVNNEQFF
v_gene: TRBV29-1
abundance: many

CDR3aa: CSARDTGRGTEAFF
v_gene: TRBV20-1
abundance: NA

CDR3aa: CSASGHYEQYF
v_gene: TRBV20-1
abundance: NA

CDR3aa: CASSLSGTSGGHQETQYF
v_gene: TRBV5-5
abundance: NA

CDR3aa: CASSSHNTGELFF
v_gene: TRBV6-6
abundance: many

CDR3aa: CASSPGQQYGYTF
v_gene: TRBV3-1
abundance: NA

CDR3aa: CASSALAGESDTQYF
v_gene: TRBV9
abundance: few

CDR3aa: CASTDSGSFYNEQFF
v_gene: TRBV28
abundance: many

CDR3aa: CASSPGSSGSYNEQFF
v_gene: TRBV27
abundance: NA

CDR3aa: CASSDPGRAGANVLTF
v_gene: TRBV12-3/TRBV12-4
abundance: many

CDR3aa: CASTRLAEPNYNEQFF
v_gene: TRBV5-1
abundance: NA

CDR3aa: CATSTRMVETQYF
v_gene: TRBV15
abundance: NA

CDR3aa: CASSEEMASITDTQYF
v_gene: TRBV6-1
abundance: NA

CDR3aa: CSARGPAGYNEQFF
v_gene: TRBV20-1
abundance: once